This TCR beta chain was found in a study of blood T cells in healthy people across ages. Regarding the study as a whole: With unsorted PBMCs, a conclusive comparison of naive versus antigen-experienced cells was not possible.

This clonotype was seen more than once but under ten times. Its specificity is unknown. Alongside a J-beta primer mix, a sample-barcoded 5' primer served in a second PCR lasting roughly 6 to 12 cycles. Each CDR3 protein gets one entry after TCRdb re-called the 5' RACE reads with MiXCR. The sample has around 1.5 million distinct CDR3 sequences, almost 35% seen once. CDR3 length: 15 amino acids. V shed 5 bases, J shed 7 bases, and the junction held 4 bases outside the gene matches. The V call is TRBV12-3 or TRBV12-4, the J call TRBJ1-6, with 11 bases fitting TRBD1. Sequencing used blood. The clonotype originates from a woman aged 30 to 39 in good health. CDR3 protein: CASSSRTGGNSPLHF. The CDR3 DNA is TGTGCCAGCAGTAGCCGGACAGGGGGCAATTCACCCCTCCACTTT.